The T cell receptor beta chain described here comes from a study of OX40 agonist ivuxolimab in advanced cancers. For the study at large: The dose of intravenous ivuxolimab that patients received every 2 weeks ranged from 0.01 to 10 mg/kg.

Germline lookup yields CDR1 SGHTA and CDR2 FQGNSA. Trimming removed 0 bases at V and 5 bases at J, with 11 bases between. The CDR3 consists of 14 residues. TCRdb's copy holds only in-frame clones and misses some; the assay was immunoSEQ multiplex PCR. The sample has about 120,000 clones, 75% to 90% seen once. Whole-study results and caveats: Among some nonresponders, normalized T-cell clonal expansion was also low.

A note on this clone: No antigen is known for it.

The TCR comes from an adult with an advanced solid tumor such as melanoma, head and neck, liver or kidney cancer. V is TRBV7-2 and J is TRBJ2-7, with D perhaps TRBD1 or TRBD2 (5 bases each). The specimen was CD4+ or CD8+ T cells sorted from blood, collected in a trial of the OX40 agonist ivuxolimab. In DNA form, the CDR3 reads TGTGCCAGCAGCTTAGCGGGGGTCATACACGAGCAGTACTTC. Residues: CASSLAGVIHEQYF.